This T cell receptor beta chain was captured by sequencing in a study of cytomegalovirus exposure and HLA in healthy donors. Germline V gene sequence: CDR1 ENHRY, CDR2 SYGVKD. This CDR3 has 15 residues. V lost 4 bases and J lost 4; bases outside the gene matches: 6. Healthy donors of bone marrow made up the group. Comments on this clone: Its antigen is unknown.

Amplification used 60 Vbeta primers and 13 Jbeta primers. Assay: immunoSEQ multiplex PCR; the TCRdb copy retains only in-frame clones and omits some. Altogether 210,000 or so clones are present, 75% to 85% being singletons, with the ten largest covering roughly 2.5%. Study-level results: As was reported, the classifier diagnosed cytomegalovirus status with high specificity and sensitivity. Some TCR beta chains (roughly 160 of them) were listed as cytomegalovirus-associated.

V and J are TRBV10-3 and TRBJ2-3; 9 nucleotides align to TRBD2. Sequencing was carried out using PBMCs. The source of this sequence is a woman aged 60-70 years in good health and CMV-seropositive. CDR3 DNA: TGTGCCATCAGTGCCCAACTAGCGGGCGCAGATACGCAGTATTTT. It is translated as CAISAQLAGADTQYF.